This entry concerns a single T cell receptor beta chain. The target antigen is unknown. The entry originates in a study of T cell responses to AZD1222 COVID-19 vaccine. Overall study context: Some second doses came at about 4 weeks and others at about 12 weeks; these were pooled.

Study results and caveats: Mostly white British, mostly female donors; authors suggested clonal diversity may be underestimated.

Germline-derived CDR1 and CDR2 are SGHNT and YYREEE (reference sequence). The CDR3 has 16 residues. V lost 2 bases and J lost 0, with 9 bases in between. Data came from immunoSEQ multiplex PCR; TCRdb stores just in-frame clones and leaves some out. The sample holds 170,000 or so clones; less than 95% are singletons and the top ten take less than 1.6%. Source: peripheral blood, taken on day 0 of AZD1222 vaccination. This rearrangement joins TRBV5-4 to TRBJ1-6, with D possibly being TRBD1 (5 bases). This clonotype originated in an adult in good health. The CDR3 sequence is CASSFQGLSYNSPLHF. The CDR3 nucleotides read TGTGCCAGCAGCTTTCAGGGCCTCTCCTATAATTCACCCCTCCACTTT.